This TCR beta chain was identified during a study of T cells in Graves' hyperthyroidism and ophthalmopathy. RNA transcripts yielded amplified TCR beta CDR3 regions. HTBI primers were used for first-round RT-PCR of the TCR CDR3. MiXCR, run by TCRdb on the multiplex PCR reads, gives a single entry per CDR3 protein. Here the sample spans about 360,000 distinct CDR3 sequences, less than 15% being singletons. Germline CDR1 SGHAT, CDR2 FQDESV (reference sequence). This CDR3 is built from 14 residues. Trimming shortened V by 3 bases and J by 2 bases, and 10 bases separated the two germline ends. This sequence joins TRBV11-1 and TRBJ2-5; D is tentatively TRBD1 or TRBD2 (5 bases each). Sequenced sample: blood. The receptor's source is a woman aged 18-29 years with Graves' hyperthyroidism. The CDR3 loop reads CASSFGTVQETQYF. The CDR3 DNA reads as TGTGCCAGCAGCTTTGGGACGGTACAAGAGACCCAGTACTTC.